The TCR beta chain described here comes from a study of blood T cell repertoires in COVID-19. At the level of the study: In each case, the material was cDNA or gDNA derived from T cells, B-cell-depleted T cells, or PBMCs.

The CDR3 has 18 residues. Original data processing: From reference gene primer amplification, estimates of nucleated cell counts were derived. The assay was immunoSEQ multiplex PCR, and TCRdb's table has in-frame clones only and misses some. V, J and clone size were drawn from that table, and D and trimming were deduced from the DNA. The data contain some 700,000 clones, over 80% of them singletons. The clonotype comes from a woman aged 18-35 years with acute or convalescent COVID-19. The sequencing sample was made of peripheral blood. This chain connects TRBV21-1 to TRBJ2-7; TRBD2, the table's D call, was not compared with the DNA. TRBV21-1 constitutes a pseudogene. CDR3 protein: CASSKGRDLPQLKYEQYF. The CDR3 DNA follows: TGTGCCAGCAGCAAAGGGAGGGATTTGCCCCAACTAAAATACGAGCAGTACTTC.